In its sample, the clone carrying this T cell receptor (beta chain) was seen many times. With 5 bases removed from V and 5 bases from J, the gap between germline ends came to 15 bases. The CDR3 sequence is 15 residues long. The germline V gene has CDR1 SEHNR and CDR2 FQNEAQ (reference sequence). The data are from a study of read filtering for tumor transcriptome and immune sequencing. Overall study context: TCR-mapped reads were about 4.05 to 10.27 million with IR-seq versus roughly 85 to 1,300 with RNA-seq.

This library used about 400 ng RNA and molecular barcoded adaptors spanning alpha/delta and beta/gamma chains. TCRdb re-derived calls from the reads in MiXCR, one entry per CDR3 protein. The sample has 75,000 to 90,000 distinct CDR3 sequences; approximately 13% are singletons. The sample taken for sequencing was a population of CD138-negative cells sorted from bone marrow. The source of this sequence is a donor aged 40 or older with multiple myeloma. This rearrangement joins TRBV7-9 to TRBJ2-2; either TRBD1 or TRBD2 may supply D (5 bases each). CDR3 sequence reads: CASSLGPRRTGELFF. CDR3 bases: TGTGCCAGCAGCCTGGGACCGCGTAGGACCGGGGAGCTGTTTTTT.